A single sample is the source of the 12 T cell receptor beta chains below, sequenced in a study of blood T cell repertoires in COVID-19. Profiling relied on immunoSEQ multiplex PCR, and the TCRdb table lists in-frame clones only, not all of them. The data show tens of thousands of clones, with 75% to 90% seen just once and roughly a tenth held by the top ten. The sample comprised peripheral blood. The receptor set was obtained from a human donor in a cohort sampled during active COVID-19.

This rearrangement joins TRBV3-1 (or the pseudogene TRBV3-2) to TRBJ2-2, with D perhaps TRBD2 (5 bases). Germline lookup yields CDR1 LGHDT and CDR2 YNNKEL (reference sequence). V dropped 4 bases and J dropped 4 bases, with 13 bases sitting between them. There are 15 residues in the CDR3. The CDR3 region has the DNA TGTGCCAGCAGCCCACCTGAGGGTATCACCGGGGAGCTGTTTTTT. As protein: CASSPPEGITGELFF.

This rearrangement joins TRBV5-1 to TRBJ2-2; 10 positions agree with TRBD2. The germline V gene has CDR1 SGHRS and CDR2 YFSETQ. This CDR3 has 16 residues. J was trimmed by 5 bases and V by 2 bases; bases with no gene match: 6. The CDR3 loop reads CASSFLAGVVTGELFF. The CDR3 nucleotides are TGCGCCAGCAGCTTCCTAGCGGGAGTCGTGACCGGGGAGCTGTTTTTT.

This clone was seen only a few times. The chain couples TRBV5-1 to TRBJ2-1; 7 bases agree with TRBD2. This CDR3 comprises 18 residues. The germline CDR1 and CDR2 sequences are SGHRS and YFSETQ. After removal of 2 bases from V and 3 bases from J, the junction contained 14 bases not matched to a gene. The CDR3 DNA sequence: TGCGCCAGCAGCTTCCCTCTTCGGGGTGGGAGGGACTACAATGAGCAGTTCTTC. Residues: CASSFPLRGGRDYNEQFF.

This chain uses TRBV14 with TRBJ1-1; possible D gene TRBD1, 6 bases. The CDR3 totals 16 residues. Germline V lookup: CDR1 SGHDN, CDR2 FVKESK. Between the trimmed V and J ends, which lost 2 bases and 6 bases, there was a span of 19 bases. DNA of the CDR3: TGTGCCAGCAGCCAAAGGACCCCAGCACAGGGACCTGAAGCTTTCTTT. Translated, it gives CASSQRTPAQGPEAFF. The full variable domain, rest sourced from reference TRBV14 and TRBJ1-1, is EAGVTQFPSHSVIEKGQTVTLRCDPISGHDNLYWYRRVMGKEIKFLLHFVKESKQDESGMPNNRFLAERTGGTYSTLKVQPAELEDSGVYFCASSQRTPAQGPEAFFGQGTRLTVV.

The chain couples TRBV2 to TRBJ1-2; TRBD1 matches 8 bases. V dropped 3 bases and J dropped 3; count of bases not matched to a gene: 12. The CDR3 has 17 amino acids. The germline CDR1 and CDR2 sequences are SNHLY and FYNNEI. The CDR3 DNA follows: TGTGCCAGCAGTGAGGTTAGGAGAAGGACAGGGTACTATGGCTACACCTTC. Its protein is CASSEVRRRTGYYGYTF.

The rearrangement joins TRBV24-1 to TRBJ1-1, with D perhaps TRBD1 (6 bases). CDR1 and CDR2 (germline): KGHDR, SFDVKD. V was clipped by 6 bases and J by 1 base, with 8 bases between them. This CDR3 comprises 13 residues. Here the CDR3 reads CATSTGSNTEAFF. Written as DNA, the CDR3 is TGTGCCACCAGTACAGGGTCGAACACTGAAGCTTTCTTT.

The CDR3 DNA sequence: TGTGCCAGCCGCGGGACAGGGGTTGGAAACACCATATATTTT. It is translated as CASRGTGVGNTIYF. The V gene is TRBV19, the J gene TRBJ1-3, with 10 positions matching TRBD1. With 9 bases clipped from V and 3 bases from J, the junction kept 5 bases outside the gene matches. The CDR3 runs 14 residues. Germline CDR1 is LNHDA and CDR2 is SQIVND (reference sequence).

V is TRBV7-2 and J is TRBJ2-7; 11 bases line up with TRBD1. The germline V gene encodes CDR1 SGHTA and CDR2 FQGNSA. The CDR3 covers 15 residues. With 5 bases clipped from V and 4 bases from J, the junction kept 7 bases outside the gene matches. CDR3 protein: CASSHGQGAKYEQYF. In DNA form, the CDR3 reads TGTGCCAGCAGCCACGGACAGGGGGCAAAATACGAGCAGTACTTC.

The V gene is TRBV10-3, the J gene TRBJ2-7; maybe TRBD1 (5 bases). The V gene lost 3 bases and the J gene lost 1 base, with 10 bases spanning the gap. CDR1 is ENHRY, CDR2 SYGVKD, per germline. The CDR3 length is 14 residues. CDR3: CAISDKGASYEQYF. As DNA, the CDR3 is TGTGCCATCAGTGATAAAGGGGCATCCTACGAGCAGTACTTC.

The CDR3: CASSEARAGNTGELFF. DNA of the CDR3: TGTGCCAGCAGTGAAGCTCGGGCGGGGAACACCGGGGAGCTGTTTTTT. The rearrangement uses TRBV6-1 and TRBJ2-2; a possible D gene is TRBD2 (5 bases). The germline V gene encodes CDR1 MNHNS and CDR2 SASEGT. The CDR3 spans 16 residues. Trimming removed 0 bases from V and 1 base from J, with 9 bases in between.

This clone was found once. The V gene is TRBV5-5, the J gene TRBJ1-2, with D unresolved. Germline CDR1 reads SGHKS; CDR2 reads YYEKEE (reference sequence). Trimming removed 0 bases at V and 1 base at J, with 10 bases between. The CDR3 is 15 residues long. The CDR3 DNA reads as TGTGCCAGCAGCTTGGGGCAAGTCCTTAACTATGGCTACACCTTC. Residues: CASSLGQVLNYGYTF.

V usage is TRBV29-1 and J usage is TRBJ1-2; 7 bases align to TRBD1. With 6 bases clipped from V and 7 bases from J, the junction kept 17 bases outside the gene matches. Germline lookup yields CDR1 SQVTM and CDR2 ANQGSEA. The CDR3 consists of 15 residues. CDR3 DNA sequence: TGCAGCGTCAAAGCCCAGGGGGGCGCGATACGTGGCTACACCTTC. This gives the protein CSVKAQGGAIRGYTF.